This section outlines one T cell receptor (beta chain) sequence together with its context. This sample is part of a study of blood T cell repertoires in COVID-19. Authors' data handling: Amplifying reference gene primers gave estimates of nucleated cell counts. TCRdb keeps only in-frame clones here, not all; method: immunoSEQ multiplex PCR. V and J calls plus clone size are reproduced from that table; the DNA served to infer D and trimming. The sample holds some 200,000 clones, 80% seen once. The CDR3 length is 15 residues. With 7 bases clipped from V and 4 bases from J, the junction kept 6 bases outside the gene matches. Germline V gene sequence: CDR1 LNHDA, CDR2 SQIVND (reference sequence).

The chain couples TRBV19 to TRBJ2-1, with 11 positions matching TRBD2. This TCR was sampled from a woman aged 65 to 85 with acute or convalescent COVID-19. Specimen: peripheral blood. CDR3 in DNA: TGTGCCAGTACCACCGCTAGCGGGAGGTACAATGAGCAGTTCTTC. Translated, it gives CASTTASGRYNEQFF.